The 32 T cell receptor beta chains below were found in one sample sequenced in a study of cytomegalovirus exposure and HLA in healthy donors. Both 60 Vbeta primers and 13 Jbeta primers went into the PCR. Repertoires were generated with immunoSEQ multiplex PCR, while TCRdb's copy carries only in-frame clones and drops some. The sample yields under 200,000 clones, roughly 83% seen once. The sequenced sample consisted of PBMCs. These receptors were taken from a man in his thirties or forties in good health and CMV-seronegative.

V gene TRBV28 combines with J gene TRBJ2-1; the D gene is possibly TRBD1 (5 bases). Deletions cut 5 bases from V and 16 bases from J, with 15 bases between. CDR1 is MDHEN and CDR2 is SYDVKM in the germline V gene. The CDR3 has 11 amino acids. CDR3 loop: CASSPVQGIFF. CDR3 in DNA: TGTGCCAGCAGTCCGGTGCAGGGCATCTTCTTC.

This clone came up once. This rearrangement joins TRBV7-8 to TRBJ1-2; D perhaps matches TRBD1 (5 bases). Germline V gene data show CDR1 as SGHVS and CDR2 as FQNEAQ. Trimming took 2 bases from V and 5 from J, leaving 24 bases between them. This CDR3 spans 18 amino acids. DNA of the CDR3: TGTGCCAGCAGCTTAAATTTAGGCGGACACATAACCTGGTATGGCTACACCTTC. The encoded protein is CASSLNLGGHITWYGYTF.

The V call is TRBV10-1, the J call TRBJ2-1; D perhaps matches TRBD2 (7 bases). There are 15 residues in the CDR3. Germline CDR1 and CDR2: WNHNN and SYGVQD (reference sequence). The germline V and J ends were trimmed by 11 bases and 8 bases, with 25 bases remaining between them. CDR3 region: CAAAGARGILDEQFF. The CDR3 DNA sequence: TGCGCCGCGGCGGGGGCCAGAGGGATTCTGGATGAGCAGTTCTTC.

This chain uses TRBV5-1 with TRBJ2-2, with D unresolved. Germline V gives CDR1 SGHRS, CDR2 YFSETQ. The CDR3 sequence is 15 residues long. Between the trimmed V and J ends, which lost 4 bases and 6 bases, there was a span of 16 bases. The CDR3 DNA reads as TGCGCCAGCAGCCCGGTAGAAGCAGGCGCCGGGGAGCTGTTTTTT. Encoded protein: CASSPVEAGAGELFF.

V is TRBV7-9 and J is TRBJ2-2; 11 bases are shared with TRBD2. The germline gives CDR1 SEHNR, CDR2 FQNEAQ (reference sequence). Unmatched junction bases numbered 11, after V lost 5 bases and J lost 3 bases. CDR3 length: 18 residues. DNA for the CDR3: TGTGCCAGCAGCGAAACCAAACCGGGACTAGCGGACACCGGGGAGCTGTTTTTT. Translating it yields CASSETKPGLADTGELFF.

CDR3 in DNA: TGTGCCAGCAGCGTCAGACTAGCGGGGGGGGATGAGCAGTTCTTC. Amino acid sequence: CASSVRLAGGDEQFF. The genes are TRBV11-2 and TRBJ2-1, with 14 nucleotides matching TRBD2. The CDR3 is 15 amino acids. Germline V gives CDR1 SGHAT, CDR2 FQNNGV. Trimming at V came to 5 bases and at J to 8 bases, leaving 5 bases not matched to a gene.

The chain links TRBV11-2 to TRBJ1-1; D not certain. There are 13 residues in the CDR3. V gave up 0 bases and J gave up 6 bases, with 8 bases separating them. The germline V gene has CDR1 SGHAT and CDR2 FQNNGV. The CDR3 loop is CASSLDRGAEAFF. CDR3 bases: TGTGCCAGCAGCTTAGATAGAGGAGCTGAAGCTTTCTTT.

CDR3 residues: CASSEGPGKSYEQYF. CDR3 coding DNA: TGTGCCAGCAGTGAAGGGCCGGGAAAGTCCTACGAGCAGTACTTC. J is TRBJ2-7 and V is TRBV6-1, with TRBD2 as a possible D gene (5 bases). The CDR3 runs to 15 residues. Germline CDR1 reads MNHNS; CDR2 reads SASEGT. V gave up 1 base and J gave up 1 base, with 11 bases separating them.

This clone was counted only a few times. This sequence joins TRBV7-6 and TRBJ2-2; 8 positions agree with TRBD2. Germline V gives CDR1 SGHVS, CDR2 FNYEAQ. V shed 5 bases, J shed 1 base, and the junction held 0 bases outside the gene matches. The CDR3 is 14 amino acids. CDR3 in amino acids: CASSTSGNTGELFF. The CDR3 coding sequence is TGTGCCAGCAGCACTAGCGGGAACACCGGGGAGCTGTTTTTT.

A single count supports this clone. The chain joins TRBV19 to TRBJ2-6, with D perhaps TRBD2 (7 bases). V gave up 4 bases and J gave up 2 bases, with 12 bases separating them. This CDR3 is built from 16 residues. Germline-derived CDR1 and CDR2 are LNHDA and SQIVND (reference sequence). The CDR3 loop is CASSRVGGPGANVLTF. The CDR3 nucleotides are TGTGCCAGTAGTAGGGTCGGGGGGCCTGGGGCCAACGTCCTGACTTTC.

The rearrangement links TRBV7-9 to TRBJ2-7; D remains ambiguous. CDR1 and CDR2 from the germline V gene are SEHNR and FQNEAQ (reference sequence). Trimming shortened V by 0 bases and J by 6 bases, and 9 bases separated the two germline ends. This CDR3 is 13 amino acids long. The CDR3: CASSLAAAAEQYF. The CDR3 DNA is TGTGCCAGCAGCTTAGCGGCGGCAGCCGAGCAGTACTTC. Filled out from reference TRBV7-9 and TRBJ2-7, the complete variable domain reads DTGVSQNPRHKITKRGQNVTFRCDPISEHNRLYWYRQTLGQGPEFLTYFQNEAQLEKSRLLSDRFSAERPKGSFSTLEIQRTEQGDSAMYLCASSLAAAAEQYFGPGTRLTVT.

The chain uses TRBV5-1 and TRBJ2-7, with no clear D. The CDR3 spans 16 residues. The V end lost 0 bases, the J end lost 0 bases, and 13 bases lay between the germline ends. Germline loops: CDR1 SGHRS, CDR2 YFSETQ. The CDR3 loop is CASSLGARYGSYEQYF. CDR3 DNA: TGCGCCAGCAGCTTGGGAGCTCGTTACGGCTCCTACGAGCAGTACTTC.

This chain connects TRBV6-1 to TRBJ2-5, with 14 positions matching TRBD2. CDR1 and CDR2 (germline): MNHNS, SASEGT. This CDR3 region has 16 residues. V lost 3 bases and J lost 5; bases outside the gene matches: 5. This CDR3 reads CASSDRTSGGWETQYF. CDR3 bases: TGTGCCAGCAGTGACAGGACTAGCGGGGGGTGGGAGACCCAGTACTTC.

The chain employs TRBV30 and TRBJ1-1; TRBD1 is a possible D gene (6 bases). Germline lookup yields CDR1 GTSNPN and CDR2 SVGIG (reference sequence). The CDR3 consists of 12 residues. The CDR3 DNA follows: TGTGCTAGGACAGAATCGAACACTGAAGCTTTCTTT. Residues: CARTESNTEAFF.

The chain recombines TRBV7-9 with TRBJ2-1, with 9 nucleotides matching TRBD2. The CDR3 runs to 14 residues. V trimming: 5 bases; J trimming: 10 bases; junction bases outside the gene matches: 9. Germline V gene data show CDR1 as SEHNR and CDR2 as FQNEAQ (reference sequence). The CDR3 DNA sequence: TGTGCCAGCAGCCCGCGCCCTAGCGGGATCGAGCAGTTCTTC. It encodes CASSPRPSGIEQFF.

This chain links TRBV19 with TRBJ1-1; possibly TRBD1 for D (6 bases). Germline loops: CDR1 LNHDA, CDR2 SQIVND (reference sequence). The CDR3 totals 13 residues. Trimming stripped 6 bases from V and 3 bases from J, with 11 bases between. Here the CDR3 DNA reads TGTGCCAGTAGAGGTACAGGGTACACTGAAGCTTTCTTT. This translates into CASRGTGYTEAFF.

The V gene is TRBV6-1, the J gene TRBJ2-5, with TRBD1 identical over 7 bases. V lost 6 bases, J lost 4 bases, and 8 bases stayed unmatched. CDR3 length equals 14 residues. The V gene's germline CDR1 is MNHNS and CDR2 SASEGT. The CDR3 nucleotides are TGTGCCAGCAGGAGACAGGGCTATGGAGAGACCCAGTACTTC. Its protein is CASRRQGYGETQYF.

The J gene is TRBJ2-6, the V gene TRBV6-1; D perhaps matches TRBD1 (6 bases). Deletions cut 8 bases from V and 4 bases from J, with 9 bases between. This CDR3 comprises 13 residues. From germline, CDR1 is MNHNS and CDR2 SASEGT. The CDR3 here is CASGTTGANVLTF. CDR3 nucleotide sequence: TGTGCCAGCGGGACAACAGGGGCCAACGTCCTGACTTTC.

This clone is a singleton in its sample. The chain combines TRBV6-6 with TRBJ1-4; weak D call: TRBD1 (5 bases). The germline V gene has CDR1 MNHNY and CDR2 SVGAGI (reference sequence). The CDR3 consists of 16 residues. V was clipped by 6 bases and J by 5 bases, with 19 bases between them. CDR3 sequence reads: CASRQSDSWRNEKLFF. The CDR3 region has the DNA TGTGCCAGCAGGCAGTCTGACAGTTGGAGAAATGAAAAACTGTTTTTT.

The chain's CDR3 is CASSLQPTGTGAYEQYF. In DNA form, the CDR3 reads TGTGCCAGCAGTTTACAACCAACCGGGACAGGGGCTTACGAGCAGTACTTC. The rearrangement uses TRBV27 and TRBJ2-7, with 10 bases identical to TRBD1. The V segment lost 2 bases and the J segment 4 bases; nucleotides outside the gene matches: 11. From germline, CDR1 is MNHEY and CDR2 SMNVEV (reference sequence). The CDR3 extends over 17 amino acids.

The count of this clone is one. The sample contains more than one DNA sequence encoding this CDR3. The V and J genes are TRBV18 and TRBJ1-2; a weak D match, TRBD1 (5 bases). Per the germline V gene, CDR1 is KGHSH and CDR2 is LQKENI. V was trimmed by 3 bases and J by 4 bases, leaving 6 bases between them. The CDR3 length is 12 residues. The CDR3: CASSPDSYGYTF. The CDR3 DNA sequence: TGTGCCAGCTCACCCGACAGCTATGGCTACACCTTC.

This rearrangement joins TRBV27 to TRBJ1-1; no clear D. V was shortened by 2 bases and J by 1 base, with 8 bases between the two germline ends. This CDR3 comprises 14 residues. Germline CDR1 MNHEY, CDR2 SMNVEV (reference sequence). This chain's CDR3 is CASSLVGGNTEAFF. DNA for the CDR3: TGTGCCAGCAGTTTAGTGGGAGGGAACACTGAAGCTTTCTTT.

The J gene is TRBJ2-3, the V gene TRBV5-1; possible D gene TRBD2, 6 bases. The CDR3 has 14 residues. The V and J ends lost 6 bases and 3 bases respectively, with 14 bases between them. Germline CDR1 is SGHRS and CDR2 is YFSETQ. CDR3 in amino acids: CASTERAGTDTQYF. CDR3 sequence (DNA): TGCGCCAGCACTGAGAGGGCGGGGACAGATACGCAGTATTTT.

V gene TRBV2 combines with J gene TRBJ1-3; the D gene is possibly TRBD1 (5 bases). Germline V gene lookup returns CDR1 SNHLY and CDR2 FYNNEI. V was shortened by 3 bases and J by 3 bases, with 9 bases between the two germline ends. The CDR3 is made up of 14 amino acids. CDR3: CASSDPGFGNTIYF. CDR3 DNA sequence: TGTGCCAGCAGTGATCCAGGGTTTGGAAACACCATATATTTT.

V usage is TRBV30 and J usage is TRBJ2-1; D is unresolved. With 4 bases removed from V and 4 bases from J, the gap between germline ends came to 5 bases. The CDR3 covers 11 residues. Germline lookup yields CDR1 GTSNPN and CDR2 SVGIG (reference sequence). The chain's CDR3 is CAWKRYNEQFF. Here the CDR3 DNA reads TGTGCCTGGAAACGGTACAATGAGCAGTTCTTC.

V and J are TRBV5-1 and TRBJ2-1, with 8 bases that match TRBD2. CDR1 is SGHRS, CDR2 YFSETQ, per germline. The CDR3 covers 15 residues. V shed 5 bases and J 4 bases; nucleotides not matched to a gene: 8. This chain's CDR3 is CASRGREVLYNEQFF. The CDR3 nucleotides are TGCGCCAGCAGGGGGCGGGAGGTCTTGTACAATGAGCAGTTCTTC. The complete variable domain, with remaining parts taken from reference TRBV5-1 and TRBJ2-1, reads KAGVTQTPRYLIKTRGQQVTLSCSPISGHRSVSWYQQTPGQGLQFLFEYFSETQRNKGNFPGRFSGRQFSNSRSEMNVSTLELGDSALYLCASRGREVLYNEQFFGPGTRLTVL.

The chain joins TRBV27 to TRBJ1-1; the D gene is possibly TRBD1 (6 bases). The CDR3 contains 13 residues. V gave up 7 bases and J gave up 2 bases, with 11 bases separating them. Germline assignment: CDR1 MNHEY and CDR2 SMNVEV (reference sequence). CDR3 sequence reads: CASTSDSNTEAFF. CDR3 DNA sequence: TGTGCCAGCACCTCGGACAGTAACACTGAAGCTTTCTTT.

The genes are TRBV6-5 and TRBJ2-1, with 7 bases lining up with TRBD1. Germline trimming cut 3 bases from V and 8 bases from J; bases unmatched to any gene: 13. The germline V gene encodes CDR1 MNHEY and CDR2 SVGAGI. There are 16 residues in the CDR3. CDR3 region: CASSYWTGGGVDEQFF. CDR3 DNA: TGTGCCAGCAGTTATTGGACAGGAGGAGGTGTGGATGAGCAGTTCTTC.

V usage is TRBV18 and J usage is TRBJ2-6; perhaps TRBD1 as D (6 bases). In germline, CDR1 is KGHSH, CDR2 LQKENI. V was clipped by 2 bases and J by 0 bases, with 14 bases between them. This CDR3 contains 18 residues. The CDR3 region is CASSPYRDKSSGANVLTF. The DNA for the CDR3 is TGTGCCAGCTCACCATACCGGGACAAAAGCTCTGGGGCCAACGTCCTGACTTTC.

This clone has a handful of counts. The chain is built from TRBV7-9 and TRBJ2-3, with 10 bases identical to TRBD2. The V gene's germline CDR1 is SEHNR and CDR2 FQNEAQ (reference sequence). The CDR3 spans 14 residues. V dropped 5 bases and J dropped 3; count of bases not matched to a gene: 2. CDR3 bases: TGTGCCAGCAGCCCTAGCGGGGGAACAGATACGCAGTATTTT. Translated, it gives CASSPSGGTDTQYF.

The chain joins TRBV6-1 to TRBJ2-1; 10 bases match TRBD2. The germline V gene encodes CDR1 MNHNS and CDR2 SASEGT. J was trimmed by 9 bases and V by 4 bases; bases with no gene match: 12. There are 16 residues in the CDR3. This CDR3 is CASSALSAGGPAEQFF. As DNA, the CDR3 is TGTGCCAGCAGTGCCCTATCAGCGGGGGGGCCTGCTGAGCAGTTCTTC.

The chain uses TRBV11-3 and TRBJ2-7, with TRBD2 matching over 11 bases. Per the germline V gene, CDR1 is SGHNT and CDR2 is YENEEA. The CDR3 loop spans 17 amino acids. V lost 1 base and J lost 4; bases outside the gene matches: 9. In DNA, the CDR3 is TGTGCCAGCAGCTTAGCCTCACTAGCGGGAGAGGGTTACGAGCAGTACTTC. This codes for CASSLASLAGEGYEQYF.